Each of the 27 T cell receptor beta chains below was sequenced from the same sample in a study of blood T cell repertoires in COVID-19. The repertoire was sequenced with immunoSEQ multiplex PCR; TCRdb's copy has only in-frame clones and lacks some. The table has 85,000 to 120,000 clones, about nine tenths seen once. Specimen: peripheral blood. Source of these receptors: a woman aged 45 to 65 with COVID-19, enrolled during active disease.

The rearrangement uses TRBV6-5 and TRBJ2-7, with D perhaps TRBD1 (6 bases). The CDR3 totals 13 residues. The V and J ends lost 8 bases and 4 bases respectively, with 15 bases between them. Germline-derived CDR1 and CDR2 are MNHEY and SVGAGI. The CDR3 region has the DNA TGTGCCAGCTCCATGGACAGTGCGTACGAGCAGTACGTC. It codes for CASSMDSAYEQYV.

The chain combines TRBV13 with TRBJ2-7, with 14 bases that match TRBD2. The length of the CDR3 is 13 residues. Germline CDR1 PRHDT, CDR2 FYEKMQ (reference sequence). J lost 10 bases, V lost 5 bases, and 4 bases had no gene match. The CDR3 spells CASSGGLAGEQYV. The CDR3 region has the DNA TGTGCCAGCAGCGGGGGACTAGCGGGGGAACAGTACGTC.

V gene TRBV11-2 combines with J gene TRBJ1-5; 7 bases align to TRBD1. CDR1 SGHAT and CDR2 FQNNGV come from the germline V gene. The junction had 4 bases not matched to a gene; V was cut back by 1 base and J by 4 bases. The CDR3 consists of 15 residues. CDR3 nucleotide sequence: TGTGCCAGCAGCTTAGGGAGGGGGCCGAATCAGCCCCAGCATTTT. Encoded protein: CASSLGRGPNQPQHF.

This chain links TRBV6-5 with TRBJ2-7, with D maybe TRBD2 (5 bases). The CDR3 loop spans 14 amino acids. Germline V gene lookup returns CDR1 MNHEY and CDR2 SVGAGI. Trimming stripped 4 bases from V and 6 bases from J, with 16 bases between. For the CDR3, the DNA is TGTGCCAGCAGTTCGAATGGAGGTCCCGGCGAGCAGTACGTC. It yields the protein CASSSNGGPGEQYV.

The chain uses TRBV11-3 and TRBJ2-1; 9 nucleotides line up with TRBD2. The length of the CDR3 is 16 residues. Unmatched junction bases numbered 12, after V lost 5 bases and J lost 7 bases. Germline lookup yields CDR1 SGHNT and CDR2 YENEEA. The CDR3 loop is CASSPRGRGGRNEQFF. The CDR3 nucleotides are TGTGCCAGCAGCCCGAGGGGGCGGGGGGGCAGAAATGAGCAGTTCTTC.

The J gene is TRBJ1-1, the V gene TRBV6-5; TRBD1 might be the D (5 bases). V gave up 2 bases and J gave up 1 base, with 14 bases separating them. The CDR3 has 16 residues. Per germline, CDR1 MNHEY and CDR2 SVGAGI. The CDR3 reads CASSYRVGAGNTEAFF. CDR3 nucleotides: TGTGCCAGCAGTTACCGGGTAGGGGCCGGGAACACTGAAGCTTTCTTT.

V gene TRBV5-1 combines with J gene TRBJ1-1, with TRBD1 as a possible D gene (5 bases). The germline CDR1 and CDR2 sequences are SGHRS and YFSETQ. V gave up 0 bases and J gave up 1 base, with 10 bases separating them. The CDR3 sequence is 15 residues long. For the CDR3, the DNA is TGCGCCAGCAGCTTGGTAGCTACAGGGAACACTGAAGCTTTCTTT. Protein: CASSLVATGNTEAFF.

The chain combines TRBV18 with TRBJ2-5, with D possibly being TRBD2 (6 bases). The germline CDR1 and CDR2 sequences are KGHSH and LQKENI. The CDR3 sequence is 15 residues long. V dropped 3 bases and J dropped 5 bases, with 16 bases sitting between them. The CDR3 protein is CASSPTSGVGETQYF. CDR3 bases: TGTGCCAGCTCACCCACGTCGGGGGTGGGCGAGACCCAGTACTTC.

This CDR3 is CASSPTGSSAYGYTF. DNA for the CDR3: TGTGCCAGCAGTCCGACAGGATCCAGCGCTTATGGCTACACCTTC. The rearrangement links TRBV6-5 to TRBJ1-2; D may be TRBD1 (6 bases). The germline gives CDR1 MNHEY, CDR2 SVGAGI. The CDR3 loop spans 15 amino acids. The V and J ends lost 5 bases and 5 bases respectively, with 18 bases between them.

Worth noting for this clone: The sample carries other DNA sequences with the same CDR3. This chain uses TRBV5-8 with TRBJ1-1, with D tentatively TRBD1 (6 bases). The V end was cut by 2 bases, the J end by 1 base, with 6 bases between. CDR1 SGHTS and CDR2 YDEGEE come from the germline V gene. The CDR3 is made up of 13 amino acids. The CDR3 DNA is TGTGCCAGCAGCTTACAGGGGAACACTGAAGCTTTCTTT. Translation: CASSLQGNTEAFF.

The chain has TRBV12-3 or TRBV12-4 and TRBJ1-2, with TRBD1 matching 8 bases. V shed 6 bases and J 8 bases; nucleotides not matched to a gene: 8. CDR3 length: 13 residues. This CDR3 is CASSSDRGRGYTF. For the CDR3, the DNA is TGTGCCAGCAGCTCCGACAGGGGAAGGGGCTACACCTTC.

This clone was counted a single time. J is TRBJ2-1 and V is TRBV3-1 (or the pseudogene TRBV3-2), with 7 bases aligning to TRBD2. The CDR3 spans 16 residues. The germline CDR1 and CDR2 sequences are LGHDT and YNNKEL (reference sequence). With 1 base clipped from V and 9 bases from J, the junction kept 12 bases outside the gene matches. For the CDR3, the DNA is TGTGCCAGCAGCCAAGGGCGACGCGGGGGTGGGAGTGAGCAGTTCTTC. Protein product: CASSQGRRGGGSEQFF.

The J gene is TRBJ1-2, the V gene TRBV19, with TRBD1 as a possible D gene (5 bases). This CDR3 comprises 13 residues. The ends were cut back, 3 bases at V and 4 bases at J, with 9 bases in the middle. Germline assignment: CDR1 LNHDA and CDR2 SQIVND (reference sequence). The CDR3 region has the DNA TGTGCCAGTAGTATTGACAGTTTCTATGGCTACACCTTC. It translates to CASSIDSFYGYTF.

The J gene is TRBJ1-2, the V gene TRBV19; D is ambiguous. The germline V and J ends were trimmed by 0 bases and 2 bases, with 7 bases remaining between them. This CDR3 region has 14 residues. Germline V gene sequence: CDR1 LNHDA, CDR2 SQIVND (reference sequence). This CDR3 is CASSIEGRNYGYTF. CDR3 sequence (DNA): TGTGCCAGTAGTATAGAGGGCAGGAACTATGGCTACACCTTC.

In this sample, this clone turned up a few times. The rearrangement joins TRBV28 to TRBJ1-2, with TRBD1 identical over 9 bases. Looked up from germline, CDR1 is MDHEN and CDR2 is SYDVKM. The J segment lost 4 bases and the V segment lost 3 bases, leaving 9 bases of the junction unmatched. The CDR3 runs 16 residues. For the CDR3, the DNA is TGTGCCAGCAGTTTTTCCGGGACAGGGCTTGTCTATGGCTACACCTTC. Its translation is CASSFSGTGLVYGYTF.

The gene calls are TRBV6-2 or TRBV6-3 and TRBJ1-2, with 10 bases that match TRBD1. The germline CDR1 and CDR2 sequences are MNHEY and SVGEGT. The CDR3 is 16 residues long. The trim removed 6 bases at V and 0 bases at J, leaving 7 bases unmatched. The CDR3 is CASSPGTGDPNYGYTF. CDR3 DNA: TGTGCCAGCAGCCCCGGGACAGGGGATCCTAACTATGGCTACACCTTC.

Written as DNA, the CDR3 is TGTGCCAGCAGTTACGGGGCAGGGAAGAACTATGGCTACACCTTC. Amino acids: CASSYGAGKNYGYTF. The rearrangement uses TRBV6-2 or TRBV6-3 and TRBJ1-2; tentative D call: TRBD1 (5 bases). The CDR3 length is 15 residues. V lost 2 bases and J lost 2, with 12 bases in between. The germline V gene has CDR1 MNHEY and CDR2 SVGEGT.

This clone was counted a single time. The V and J genes are TRBV30 and TRBJ2-1; no clear D. This CDR3 is built from 14 residues. Germline CDR1 is GTSNPN and CDR2 is SVGIG (reference sequence). V was trimmed by 4 bases and J by 2 bases, leaving 12 bases between them. CDR3 sequence reads: CAWNRQVTYNEQFF. CDR3 nucleotides: TGTGCCTGGAACCGCCAGGTTACCTACAATGAGCAGTTCTTC.

The table lists this clone with many counts. The J gene is TRBJ1-2, the V gene TRBV6-1, with a weak D call TRBD1 (6 bases). The V end was cut by 1 base, the J end by 6 bases, with 12 bases between. CDR1 is MNHNS and CDR2 is SASEGT in the germline V gene. The CDR3 is 14 residues long. The CDR3 loop is CASSEGQGSNGYTF. The CDR3 DNA sequence: TGTGCCAGCAGTGAAGGGCAGGGGAGTAATGGCTACACCTTC.

The V gene is TRBV5-4, the J gene TRBJ2-3; 8 nucleotides match TRBD2. The CDR3 is made up of 17 amino acids. Germline CDR1 reads SGHNT; CDR2 reads YYREEE (reference sequence). Germline trimming cut 2 bases from V and 2 bases from J; bases unmatched to any gene: 10. As DNA, the CDR3 is TGTGCCAGCAGCTTAGGTGCGGGCGGGGGGTTCACAGATACGCAGTATTTT. This translates into CASSLGAGGGFTDTQYF.

The V call is TRBV7-2, the J call TRBJ2-2; a weak D match, TRBD2 (7 bases). The germline V and J ends were trimmed by 2 bases and 4 bases, with 14 bases remaining between them. The CDR3 spans 16 residues. Germline CDR1 SGHTA, CDR2 FQGNSA. CDR3 nucleotides: TGTGCCAGCAGCTTAAAGGCGGGGGCCACCACCGGGGAGCTGTTTTTT. Its translation: CASSLKAGATTGELFF. The whole variable domain, filled in from reference TRBV7-2 and TRBJ2-2, reads GAGVSQSPSNKVTEKGKDVELRCDPISGHTALYWYRQSLGQGLEFLIYFQGNSAPDKSGLPSDRFSAERTGGSVSTLTIQRTQQEDSAVYLCASSLKAGATTGELFFGEGSRLTVL.

This clone was seen once. The genes are TRBV19 and TRBJ1-5, with D maybe TRBD1 (5 bases). Between the trimmed V and J ends, which lost 7 bases and 7 bases, there was a span of 11 bases. This CDR3 has 12 amino acids. Per the germline V gene, CDR1 is LNHDA and CDR2 is SQIVND (reference sequence). CDR3: CASTIGVQPQHF. Here the CDR3 DNA reads TGTGCCAGTACCATAGGGGTCCAGCCCCAGCATTTT.

V usage is TRBV6-5 and J usage is TRBJ1-2; TRBD1 matches at 9 bases. The germline CDR1 and CDR2 sequences are MNHEY and SVGAGI. This CDR3 is 15 amino acids long. Losses at the gene ends were 4 bases for V and 5 bases for J; bases not matched to a gene: 8. This CDR3 reads CASSFGQGSYYGYTF. The CDR3 DNA follows: TGTGCCAGCAGTTTTGGACAGGGGAGTTATTATGGCTACACCTTC.

The chain uses TRBV28 and TRBJ2-3; 12 bases map to TRBD2. With 4 bases clipped from V and 4 bases from J, the junction kept 6 bases outside the gene matches. Germline loops: CDR1 MDHEN, CDR2 SYDVKM. The CDR3 is made up of 16 amino acids. The CDR3 is CASSWASGGASDTQYF. The CDR3 DNA reads as TGTGCCAGCAGTTGGGCTAGCGGGGGGGCATCAGATACGCAGTATTTT.

The chain links TRBV27 to TRBJ1-5; D may be TRBD1 (6 bases). The CDR3 loop spans 15 amino acids. Germline lookup yields CDR1 MNHEY and CDR2 SMNVEV (reference sequence). Trimming pared 4 bases from V and 7 bases from J, leaving 17 bases between. The CDR3 loop is CASSSSQGMGQPQHF. The CDR3 nucleotides read TGTGCCAGCAGTTCCTCACAGGGTATGGGGCAGCCCCAGCATTTT.

The chain is built from TRBV5-8 and TRBJ2-4; 7 bases are shared with TRBD1. The V and J ends lost 6 bases and 0 bases, in that order; junction bases with no gene match: 6. The germline V gene encodes CDR1 SGHTS and CDR2 YDEGEE. The CDR3 is 15 residues long. DNA for the CDR3: TGTGCCAGCAACCTACAGGGGTTAGCCAAAAACATTCAGTACTTC. Amino acids: CASNLQGLAKNIQYF.

This chain joins TRBV2 and TRBJ1-2; 8 nucleotides agree with TRBD1. Germline V gene data show CDR1 as SNHLY and CDR2 as FYNNEI. V was pared by 8 bases and J by 7 bases, with 9 bases of the junction left unmatched. The CDR3 has 13 residues. This CDR3 is CASDGQGGVGYTF. The CDR3 DNA is TGTGCCAGCGACGGACAGGGAGGCGTTGGCTACACCTTC.